These 32 T cell receptor beta chains were all obtained from the same sample, sequenced in a study of blood T cell repertoires in COVID-19 (dated by TCRdb to the early 2020s). Libraries were constructed by the immunoSEQ multiplex PCR assay. The immuneACCESS repertoire file appears here via TCRdb, limited to in-frame rearrangements. These files lack a portion of the clones; in checked studies, under half of the deficit traces to unresolved V genes, and the cause of the others is not known. The sample data list fewer than 350,000 clones, and approximately 86% of these were observed just once. The ten largest clones capture about 4.2% of the sample. What was sequenced was PBMCs or T cells enriched from blood (not recorded which). The receptor source for this set is a woman between 35 and 50 years old with acute COVID-19.

This clone has only one observation. The genes are TRBV4-1 and TRBJ2-7; 10 bases are a match to TRBD2. V shed 1 base and J 8 bases; nucleotides not matched to a gene: 11. Germline-derived CDR1 and CDR2 are MGHRA and YSYEKL. This CDR3 region has 16 residues. Here the CDR3 DNA reads TGCGCCAGCAGCCAAGTTTCGGCTAGCGGGAGCGTTAAGCAGTACTTC. The encoded protein is CASSQVSASGSVKQYF.

The V call is TRBV20-1, the J call TRBJ1-4; TRBD1 aligns across 7 bases. With 3 bases clipped from V and 9 bases from J, the junction kept 10 bases outside the gene matches. The CDR3 is 14 residues long. Germline CDR1 DFQATT, CDR2 SNEGSKA (reference sequence). DNA for the CDR3: TGCAGTGCTAGTAACCAACAGGGGAGGAAAAAACTGTTTTTT. This gives the protein CSASNQQGRKKLFF.

The V and J genes are TRBV10-3 and TRBJ1-1; D is perhaps TRBD1 (5 bases). The CDR3 extends over 16 amino acids. Trimming took 9 bases from V and 5 from J, leaving 25 bases between them. Per the germline V gene, CDR1 is ENHRY and CDR2 is SYGVKD. The CDR3 DNA reads TGTGCCATGTCCCCCCAGATAGGGGAAGGAAGAACTGAAGCTTTCTTT. Protein sequence: CAMSPQIGEGRTEAFF.

This clone showed up just a few times. This chain links TRBV28 with TRBJ1-2; D might be TRBD1 (5 bases). From germline, CDR1 is MDHEN and CDR2 SYDVKM. Trimming left V 11 bases short and J 8 bases short, with 18 bases between. This CDR3 has 12 amino acids. The CDR3 nucleotides read TGTGCCGGAAACAGGAGGGTAGAGGGCTACACCTTC. This gives the protein CAGNRRVEGYTF.

About this clone: Compared with germline, one end of the junction differs, possibly owing to a read error. The rearrangement joins TRBV2 to TRBJ1-1; 9 bases map to TRBD1. Germline loops: CDR1 SNHLY, CDR2 FYNNEI. The CDR3 covers 15 residues. CDR3 residues: CTSSLGQGRISEAFF. In DNA, the CDR3 is TGTACCAGCAGCCTCGGACAGGGGAGAATCTCTGAAGCTTTCTTT. The variable domain in full, with the rest retrieved from reference TRBV2 and TRBJ1-1, is EPEVTQTPSHQVTQMGQEVILRCVPISNHLYFYWYRQILGQKVEFLVSFYNNEISEKSEIFDDQFSVERPDGSNFTLKIRSTKLEDSAMYFCTSSLGQGRISEAFFGQGTRLTVV.

V usage is TRBV5-5 and J usage is TRBJ1-1, with D uncertain. Trimming took 3 bases from V and 0 from J, leaving 12 bases between them. Germline V lookup: CDR1 SGHKS, CDR2 YYEKEE (reference sequence). This CDR3 contains 15 residues. CDR3 DNA: TGTGCCAGCAGCTGGGAGCCGGGTCTGAACACTGAAGCTTTCTTT. It encodes CASSWEPGLNTEAFF.

The V and J genes are TRBV9 and TRBJ2-1; TRBD1 is a possible D gene (6 bases). The length of the CDR3 is 14 residues. From germline, CDR1 is SGDLS and CDR2 YYNGEE. Trimming removed 4 bases at V and 5 bases at J, with 13 bases between. The CDR3, as DNA: TGTGCCAGCAGCCCGAGGGCAGGGGACAATGAGCAGTTCTTC. Protein product: CASSPRAGDNEQFF. The entire variable domain, with the rest obtained from reference TRBV9 and TRBJ2-1, is as follows: DSGVTQTPKHLITATGQRVTLRCSPRSGDLSVYWYQQSLDQGLQFLIQYYNGEERAKGNILERFSAQQFPDLHSELNLSSLELGDSALYFCASSPRAGDNEQFFGPGTRLTVL.

This sequence joins TRBV5-4 and TRBJ2-3; D remains unclear. V was cut by 2 bases and J by 6 bases, with 7 bases left in between. From germline, CDR1 is SGHNT and CDR2 YYREEE (reference sequence). The CDR3 contains 12 residues. CDR3 in amino acids: CASSLNSDTQYF. The CDR3, as DNA: TGTGCCAGCAGCTTAAATTCGGATACGCAGTATTTT.

The genes are TRBV6-2 or TRBV6-3 and TRBJ2-1, with 10 bases lining up with TRBD2. The V and J ends lost 4 bases and 1 base, in that order; junction bases with no gene match: 7. The CDR3 extends over 17 amino acids. Germline V gene sequence: CDR1 MNHEY, CDR2 SVGEGT. In DNA, the CDR3 is TGTGCCAGCAGTTCCGGACTAGCGGTAGCGTCCTACAATGAGCAGTTCTTC. This sequence encodes CASSSGLAVASYNEQFF.

The V and J genes are TRBV21-1 and TRBJ1-1. TRBV21-1 is assigned pseudogene status. This CDR3 region has 14 residues. The CDR3 DNA is TGTGCCAGCAGTATCCGGGTCGGGAACACTGAAGCTTTCTTT. Translated: CASSIRVGNTEAFF.

CDR3 loop: CASTSGGASEQYF. CDR3 nucleotide sequence: TGTGCCAGCACTTCCGGGGGGGCGTCCGAGCAGTACTTC. The chain joins TRBV2 to TRBJ2-7; 8 positions match TRBD2. From germline, CDR1 is SNHLY and CDR2 FYNNEI. CDR3 size: 13 residues. J was trimmed by 6 bases and V by 7 bases; bases with no gene match: 8.

The genes are TRBV6-5 and TRBJ1-2, with D uncertain. With 0 bases removed from V and 2 bases from J, the gap between germline ends came to 10 bases. The germline V gene has CDR1 MNHEY and CDR2 SVGAGI. The CDR3 loop spans 15 amino acids. DNA of the CDR3: TGTGCCAGCAGTTACTCGGGCAAGGCAAACTATGGCTACACCTTC. The encoded protein is CASSYSGKANYGYTF.

V and J are TRBV19 and TRBJ1-4; 10 bases are shared with TRBD1. This CDR3 contains 17 residues. Trimming removed 4 bases from V and 4 bases from J; junction bases left unmatched: 9. The germline V gene has CDR1 LNHDA and CDR2 SQIVND (reference sequence). As DNA, the CDR3 is TGTGCCAGTAGTACAATAACCCGGGACAGGGGTAATGAAAAACTGTTTTTT. Amino acid sequence: CASSTITRDRGNEKLFF. Filled out from reference TRBV19 and TRBJ1-4, the complete variable domain reads DGGITQSPKYLFRKEGQNVTLSCEQNLNHDAMYWYRQDPGQGLRLIYYSQIVNDFQKGDIAEGYSVSREKKESFPLTVTSAQKNPTAFYLCASSTITRDRGNEKLFFGSGTQLSVL.

CDR3 coding DNA: TGTGCCGCGGGTCGGACAGGAAACTACAATGAGCAGTTCTTC. Residues: CAAGRTGNYNEQFF. The chain carries TRBV6-5 and TRBJ2-1; TRBD1 matches 7 bases. CDR3 length equals 14 residues. Germline CDR1 reads MNHEY; CDR2 reads SVGAGI. V lost 11 bases to trimming and J lost 3 bases; unmatched junction nucleotides: 10.

This clone was recorded a few times. The chain has TRBV12-5 and TRBJ1-5; the D is unclear. The V gene lost 4 bases and the J gene lost 0 bases, with 10 bases spanning the gap. There are 15 residues in the CDR3. Looked up from germline, CDR1 is LGHNT and CDR2 is FRNRAP. The CDR3 region has the DNA TGTGCTAGTGGTTCAGGTTCCCATAGCAATCAGCCCCAGCATTTT. Encoded protein: CASGSGSHSNQPQHF.

This sequence joins TRBV2 and TRBJ2-2, with 9 bases matching TRBD1. Germline V gives CDR1 SNHLY, CDR2 FYNNEI. The CDR3 consists of 15 residues. V shed 5 bases, J shed 3 bases, and the junction held 4 bases outside the gene matches. The chain's CDR3 is CASSRQGEDTGELFF. DNA of the CDR3: TGTGCCAGCAGTCGACAGGGGGAGGACACCGGGGAGCTGTTTTTT.

The CDR3 bases are TGTGCCAGCAGTCCGACGGGGGGTACGCAGTATTTT. This encodes CASSPTGGTQYF. This chain connects TRBV2 to TRBJ2-3, with 7 bases lining up with TRBD2. Trimming cost V 5 bases and J 8 bases; bases outside gene matches: 4. The CDR3 spans 12 residues. Germline assignment: CDR1 SNHLY and CDR2 FYNNEI.

V usage is TRBV6-2 or TRBV6-3 and J usage is TRBJ1-1, with TRBD1 matching over 12 bases. The length of the CDR3 is 16 residues. V dropped 6 bases and J dropped 5; count of bases not matched to a gene: 10. CDR1 is MNHEY, CDR2 SVGEGT, per germline. CDR3 region: CASSWRDRGLRTEAFF. As DNA, the CDR3 is TGTGCCAGCAGCTGGCGGGACAGGGGGCTAAGAACTGAAGCTTTCTTT.

This chain joins TRBV6-2 or TRBV6-3 and TRBJ2-7; 11 bases fit TRBD2. The V gene's germline CDR1 is MNHEY and CDR2 SVGEGT. J gave up 3 bases and V 2 bases, and 6 bases lay outside the gene matches. This CDR3 is built from 16 residues. The CDR3 region has the DNA TGTGCCAGCAGTTACGGCACAACTAGCGGGAGCTACGAGCAGTACTTC. This translates into CASSYGTTSGSYEQYF.

The chain recombines TRBV3-1 (or the pseudogene TRBV3-2) with TRBJ2-7; possibly TRBD2 for D (5 bases). Trimming took 3 bases from V and 1 from J, leaving 13 bases between them. The CDR3 has 15 residues. Germline-derived CDR1 and CDR2 are LGHDT and YNNKEL (reference sequence). CDR3 region: CASSHPGSKSYEQYF. In nucleotides, the CDR3 is TGTGCCAGCAGCCATCCGGGGAGTAAATCCTACGAGCAGTACTTC.

J is TRBJ2-5 and V is TRBV27; 10 bases are a match to TRBD1. Trimming removed 2 bases from V and 4 bases from J; junction bases left unmatched: 7. This CDR3 has 16 residues. Germline CDR1 is MNHEY and CDR2 is SMNVEV (reference sequence). CDR3 nucleotide sequence: TGTGCCAGCAGTTTACGGACAGGGGGGAAGGGAGAGACCCAGTACTTC. It codes for CASSLRTGGKGETQYF.

This rearrangement joins TRBV6-1 to TRBJ2-1, with D possibly being TRBD1 (6 bases). CDR3 size: 15 residues. Germline-derived CDR1 and CDR2 are MNHNS and SASEGT. The V gene lost 3 bases and the J gene lost 5 bases, with 14 bases spanning the gap. CDR3 sequence (DNA): TGTGCCAGCAGTGATTTTGCCCAGGGGAACAATGAGCAGTTCTTC. This encodes CASSDFAQGNNEQFF.

The chain has TRBV12-1 and TRBJ2-7; TRBD2, the table's D call, lacks a check against the DNA. TRBV12-1 is a pseudogene. CDR3 size: 18 residues. CDR3 coding DNA: TGTGCCAGCAGCTCCCGCCCAAGACTGGCTCCCTATGGCTACGAGCAGTACTTC. It yields the protein CASSSRPRLAPYGYEQYF.

The chain couples TRBV14 to TRBJ2-1, with 10 bases fitting TRBD1. This CDR3 region has 16 residues. The germline gives CDR1 SGHDN, CDR2 FVKESK. V lost 6 bases to trimming and J lost 5 bases; unmatched junction nucleotides: 10. The CDR3 loop is CASSRLPGTGDNEQFF. CDR3 nucleotide sequence: TGTGCCAGCAGTCGCCTACCCGGGACAGGGGACAATGAGCAGTTCTTC.

The J gene is TRBJ1-6, the V gene TRBV9; a weak D match, TRBD1 (6 bases). The CDR3 contains 13 residues. Germline CDR1 and CDR2: SGDLS and YYNGEE. The germline V and J ends were trimmed by 3 bases and 10 bases, with 11 bases remaining between them. CDR3 sequence (DNA): TGTGCCAGCAGCGCGGGACATTTGTCACCCCTCCACTTT. Residues: CASSAGHLSPLHF.

J is TRBJ2-7 and V is TRBV23-1; 11 bases are shared with TRBD1. Being an ORF, TRBV23-1 has a function that is uncertain. CDR3 length: 16 amino acids. V dropped 2 bases and J dropped 1; count of bases not matched to a gene: 4. CDR3 nucleotides: TGCGCCAGCAGTCAACGGGACAGGGGGATTTCCTACGAGCAGTACTTC. It specifies CASSQRDRGISYEQYF.

The chain recombines TRBV3-1 (or the pseudogene TRBV3-2) with TRBJ2-1, with D unresolved. V was shortened by 4 bases and J by 4 bases, with 8 bases between the two germline ends. CDR1 and CDR2 (germline): LGHDT, YNNKEL (reference sequence). The CDR3 is 13 amino acids. The CDR3 spells CASSRDNYNEQFF. Here the CDR3 DNA reads TGTGCCAGCAGCCGAGACAATTACAATGAGCAGTTCTTC.

The rearrangement links TRBV27 to TRBJ2-7; 10 bases are shared with TRBD2. Germline CDR1 and CDR2: MNHEY and SMNVEV (reference sequence). The CDR3 runs 15 residues. V gave up 5 bases and J gave up 6 bases; unmatched junction bases: 10. CDR3 residues: CASSLRLAGLGEQYF. DNA of the CDR3: TGTGCCAGCAGTCTCCGACTAGCGGGCCTTGGCGAGCAGTACTTC.

Only one count was recorded for this clone. The chain links TRBV10-2 to TRBJ2-7; tentatively, D is TRBD1 (6 bases). CDR1 is WSHSY and CDR2 is SAAADI in the germline V gene. This CDR3 has 13 residues. With 6 bases removed from V and 4 bases from J, the gap between germline ends came to 13 bases. CDR3 in DNA: TGCGCCAGCAGCCGGGACAACCAATACGAGCAGTACTTC. Translating gives CASSRDNQYEQYF.

The V gene is TRBV15, the J gene TRBJ1-3, with D perhaps TRBD1 (5 bases). The ends were cut back, 4 bases at V and 0 bases at J, with 7 bases in the middle. Germline V gives CDR1 LNHNV, CDR2 YYDKDF (reference sequence). The CDR3 spans 14 residues. CDR3 DNA: TGTGCCACCAGCATAAGGGGCTCTGGAAACACCATATATTTT. Encoded protein: CATSIRGSGNTIYF.

Concerning this clone itself: One junction end disagrees with the germline gene, perhaps due to a read error. The rearrangement uses TRBV7-9 and TRBJ2-7; D remains ambiguous. This CDR3 contains 14 residues. Per the germline V gene, CDR1 is SEHNR and CDR2 is FQNEAQ (reference sequence). The CDR3 protein is CASSLGLEPYVQYF. CDR3 coding DNA: TGTGCCAGCAGCTTAGGACTGGAACCCTACGTGCAGTACTTC.

CDR3: CASSHSSGRASYEQYF. As DNA, the CDR3 is TGTGCCAGCAGCCATTCTAGCGGGAGGGCCTCCTACGAGCAGTACTTC. The V call is TRBV3-1 (or the pseudogene TRBV3-2), the J call TRBJ2-7, with TRBD2 matching over 12 bases. This CDR3 has 16 residues. Trimming removed 3 bases from V and 0 bases from J; junction bases left unmatched: 3. The germline gives CDR1 LGHDT, CDR2 YNNKEL (reference sequence).